This T cell receptor (beta chain) stems from a study of T cell responses to AZD1222 COVID-19 vaccine (dated by TCRdb to about 2021). About the investigation overall: AZD1222 recipients whose second dose came at about 4 weeks and those whose second dose came at about 12 weeks were combined into one group, since spike-specific TCR depth and breadth did not differ between the two schedules. A total of 230 to 250 trial participants underwent TCR sequencing, of whom about 210 had received two doses of AZD1222 and around 25 had received two doses of the MenACWY control vaccine. Enrollment into the trials was organized by age into subgroups of 18-55, 56-69 and 70-plus years, and those subgroups contained approximately 160, 26 and 62 TCR-sequenced participants, respectively.

The paper's findings and limits, for the study overall: After two AZD1222 doses, spike-specific TCR breadth and depth were significantly higher than at day 0 and than in MenACWY recipients. Epitopes outside the regions mutated in the B.1.351 and B.1.1.7 variants were reportedly recognized by nearly half of the unique spike-specific TCRs. Only six AZD1222 recipients were SARS-CoV-2 seropositive at baseline, limiting conclusions about previously exposed vaccinees. The vaccine-associated CD4 TCRs covered the entire spike protein, and the dominant responses fell in regions 160-218 and 743-854. The 56-69-year group was small, and its depth increase did not reach significance, likely because of low power. Participants were mostly white British, with more females than males. The authors suggested clonal diversity may have been underestimated. Because no samples from the day 14 peak response were available, repertoires could be characterized only after the peak T cell response.

This specimen's time point label, interpreted: baseline before first vaccination. Vaccinee samples were obtained from the UK trials COV001 and COV002, which included a single-blind randomized controlled phase 2/3 trial of AZD1222 (ChAdOx1 nCoV-19) in healthy adults. For TCRbeta chain sequencing, PBMC samples from trial participants were taken at day 0 and at day 28 after the second dose. For this clone: No antigen is known for it. No qualities accompany the bases; no much larger clone lies one base away.

The CDR3 regions of human TCRbeta chains were analyzed by immunosequencing. Regarding the original processing steps: TCRs in the repertoires were matched against a reference library of SARS-CoV-2-specific TCRs that had been generated with the MIRA antigen-specificity platform. Breadth was defined as the fraction of unique TCRs that were SARS-CoV-2-associated. Depth was defined as the fraction of total T cells that were SARS-CoV-2-associated. Using the MIRA data, every spike-specific TCR was mapped to the spike region that the TCR reacted to and assigned to either a CD4 or a CD8 class. Log10-transformed breadth and depth values were compared by one-way ANOVA with Sidak's multiple comparisons tests. TCRdb took over this immuneACCESS table, retaining in-frame rearrangements with V and J assigned. Such tables are incomplete; in checked studies, under half of the missing clones stem from an unresolved V gene, and the remainder is unexplained. V and J calls and clone size are as listed in that table; D and trimming were resolved from the DNA. This sample has about 45,000 clones in its table, and around three quarters of those were observed once. The ten largest clones capture less than 5% of the sample.

This clonotype was sampled from an adult in good health. Here the sequenced sample was peripheral blood, taken on day 0 of AZD1222 vaccination.

The CDR3 is CASSQRLGLTEAFF. The DNA is TGTGCCAGCAGCCAAAGATTAGGGTTGACTGAAGCTTTCTTT. This receptor chain uses TRBV3-1 (or the pseudogene TRBV3-2) and TRBJ1-1, with no confident D gene call. Taken from cysteine to phenylalanine, the CDR3 has 14 residues. Only CDR3 DNA remains: 42 bases, in frame from the first base. V lost 2 bases and J lost 5 bases; the stretch between them is 12 bases long. CDR1 and CDR2 were assigned from the germline V gene (reference sequence) as LGHDT and YNNKEL.